This entry lists 10 T cell receptor beta chains sequenced from one sample in a study of CD8 T cells in Susac syndrome. The RNA, roughly 0.5 to 1 ug, was put through reverse transcription using random hexamers. TCRdb ran MiXCR on the immunoSEQ multiplex PCR reads and lists one entry per CDR3 protein. The sample contains 200,000 or so distinct CDR3 sequences, 95% of which appear only once. Sequencing used CD4+ T cells from PBMCs. The receptor set was obtained from a human donor with multiple sclerosis.

The J gene is TRBJ2-5, the V gene TRBV4-2; 10 bases map to TRBD2. The CDR3 extends over 17 amino acids. Germline CDR1 and CDR2: LGHNA and YNFKEQ. The ends lost 0 bases at V and 1 base at J; junction bases unmatched: 5. As DNA, the CDR3 is TGTGCCAGCAGCCAAGATCATCTAGCGGGGGCCCAAGAGACCCAGTACTTC. Its protein is CASSQDHLAGAQETQYF.

The V gene is TRBV20-1, the J gene TRBJ2-5; D uncertain. Germline loops: CDR1 DFQATT, CDR2 SNEGSKA (reference sequence). This CDR3 region has 15 residues. Trimming stripped 0 bases from V and 3 bases from J, with 14 bases between. The CDR3 loop is CSARDPVTIEETQYF. The CDR3 DNA is TGCAGTGCTAGAGATCCTGTGACCATAGAAGAGACCCAGTACTTC.

The rearrangement joins TRBV29-1 to TRBJ2-5; D perhaps matches TRBD1 (6 bases). This CDR3 has 12 amino acids. V lost 7 bases and J 2 bases, leaving 11 bases between the germline ends. Germline V gives CDR1 SQVTM, CDR2 ANQGSEA. The CDR3: CSGAGTQETQYF. The CDR3 DNA follows: TGCAGCGGTGCCGGGACACAAGAGACCCAGTACTTC. The whole variable domain, filled in from reference TRBV29-1 and TRBJ2-5, reads SAVISQKPSRDICQRGTSLTIQCQVDSQVTMMFWYRQQPGQSLTLIATANQGSEATYESGFVIDKFPISRPNLTFSTLTVSNMSPEDSSIYLCSGAGTQETQYFGPGTRLLVL.

V usage is TRBV29-1 and J usage is TRBJ2-7; weak D call: TRBD2 (5 bases). Trimming left V 1 base short and J 0 bases short, with 10 bases between. From germline, CDR1 is SQVTM and CDR2 ANQGSEA. The CDR3 spans 14 residues. CDR3 sequence: CSVEVRGSSYEQYF. CDR3 coding DNA: TGCAGCGTTGAAGTCCGGGGATCCTCCTACGAGCAGTACTTC.

The V and J genes are TRBV7-2 and TRBJ1-1; tentative D call: TRBD1 (5 bases). Germline values: CDR1 SGHTA, CDR2 FQGNSA. The CDR3 has 13 amino acids. V lost 5 bases to trimming and J lost 5 bases, with 12 bases between them. DNA for the CDR3: TGTGCCAGCAGCCCGCAGGGTAGAACTGAAGCTTTCTTT. Its protein product is CASSPQGRTEAFF.

V is TRBV4-2 and J is TRBJ2-6; D might be TRBD1 (5 bases). CDR1 is LGHNA and CDR2 is YNFKEQ in the germline V gene. Deletions cut 0 bases from V and 0 bases from J, with 12 bases between. The CDR3 totals 18 residues. For the CDR3, the DNA is TGTGCCAGCAGCCAAGAAAGACAGCGAAGCTCTGGGGCCAACGTCCTGACTTTC. It codes for CASSQERQRSSGANVLTF.

This clonotype was seen only once. The chain combines TRBV5-1 with TRBJ2-3; D is undetermined. The V and J ends lost 0 bases and 4 bases respectively, with 3 bases between them. The CDR3 loop spans 12 amino acids. Germline CDR1 SGHRS, CDR2 YFSETQ. Here the CDR3 reads CASSLAADTQYF. In nucleotides, the CDR3 is TGCGCCAGCAGCTTGGCCGCAGATACGCAGTATTTT.

V and J are TRBV20-1 and TRBJ2-7, with 8 nucleotides matching TRBD1. The V gene end was trimmed by 4 bases and the J gene end by 2 bases; junction bases not matched to a gene: 7. Germline values: CDR1 DFQATT, CDR2 SNEGSKA (reference sequence). The length of the CDR3 is 14 residues. CDR3 sequence reads: CSAMEQGVTYEQYF. DNA of the CDR3: TGCAGTGCTATGGAACAGGGGGTAACCTACGAGCAGTACTTC.

The rearrangement joins TRBV13 to TRBJ2-7; possible D gene TRBD1, 6 bases. Germline V CDR1 and CDR2: PRHDT, FYEKMQ (reference sequence). The germline V and J ends were trimmed by 9 bases and 10 bases, with 22 bases remaining between them. The CDR3 runs 13 residues. This chain's CDR3 is CASTYPGQTGQYF. In nucleotides, the CDR3 is TGTGCCAGTACGTACCCAGGACAGACGGGTCAGTACTTC.

The chain has TRBV20-1 and TRBJ2-1, with 8 bases fitting TRBD2. The CDR3 sequence is 14 residues long. From germline, CDR1 is DFQATT and CDR2 SNEGSKA (reference sequence). V lost 5 bases and J lost 5; bases outside the gene matches: 8. The CDR3 DNA reads as TGCAGTGCTCCCAGACTAGCGTTGGACAATGAGCAGTTCTTC. As protein: CSAPRLALDNEQFF.